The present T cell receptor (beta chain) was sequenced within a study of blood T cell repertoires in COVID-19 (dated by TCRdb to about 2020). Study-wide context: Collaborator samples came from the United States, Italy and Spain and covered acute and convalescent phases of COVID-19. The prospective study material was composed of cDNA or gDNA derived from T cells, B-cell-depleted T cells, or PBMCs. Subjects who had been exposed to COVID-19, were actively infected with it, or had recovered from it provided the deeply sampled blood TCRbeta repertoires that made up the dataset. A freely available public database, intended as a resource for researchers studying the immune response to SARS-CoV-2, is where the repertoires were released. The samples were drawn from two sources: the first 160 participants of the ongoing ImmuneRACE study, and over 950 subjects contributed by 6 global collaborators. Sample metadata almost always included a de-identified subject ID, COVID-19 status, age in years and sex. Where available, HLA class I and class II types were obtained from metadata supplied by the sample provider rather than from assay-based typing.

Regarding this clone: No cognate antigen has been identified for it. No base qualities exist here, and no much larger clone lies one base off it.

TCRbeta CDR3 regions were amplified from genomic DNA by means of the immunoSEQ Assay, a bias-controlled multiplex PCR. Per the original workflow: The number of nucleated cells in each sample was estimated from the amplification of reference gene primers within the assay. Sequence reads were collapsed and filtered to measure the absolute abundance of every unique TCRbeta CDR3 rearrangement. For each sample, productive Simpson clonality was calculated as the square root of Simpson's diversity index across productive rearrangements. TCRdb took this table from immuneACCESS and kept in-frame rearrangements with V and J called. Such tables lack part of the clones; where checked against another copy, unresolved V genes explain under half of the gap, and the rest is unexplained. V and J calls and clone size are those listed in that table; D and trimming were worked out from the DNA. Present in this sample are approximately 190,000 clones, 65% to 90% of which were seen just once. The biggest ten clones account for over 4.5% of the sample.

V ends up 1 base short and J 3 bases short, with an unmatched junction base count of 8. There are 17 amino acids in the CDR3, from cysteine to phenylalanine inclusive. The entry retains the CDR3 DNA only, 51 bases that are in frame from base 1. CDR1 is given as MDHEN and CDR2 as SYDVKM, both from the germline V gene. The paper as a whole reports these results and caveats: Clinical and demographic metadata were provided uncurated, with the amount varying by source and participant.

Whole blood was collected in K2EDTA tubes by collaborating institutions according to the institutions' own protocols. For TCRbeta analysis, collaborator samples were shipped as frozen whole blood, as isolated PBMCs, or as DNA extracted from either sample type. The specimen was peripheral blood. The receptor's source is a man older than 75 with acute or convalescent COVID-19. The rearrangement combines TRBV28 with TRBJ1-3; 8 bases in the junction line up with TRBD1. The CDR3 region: CASSLSSIRGLGNTIYF. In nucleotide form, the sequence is TGTGCCAGCAGTTTATCATCGATCAGGGGGCTTGGAAACACCATATATTTT.